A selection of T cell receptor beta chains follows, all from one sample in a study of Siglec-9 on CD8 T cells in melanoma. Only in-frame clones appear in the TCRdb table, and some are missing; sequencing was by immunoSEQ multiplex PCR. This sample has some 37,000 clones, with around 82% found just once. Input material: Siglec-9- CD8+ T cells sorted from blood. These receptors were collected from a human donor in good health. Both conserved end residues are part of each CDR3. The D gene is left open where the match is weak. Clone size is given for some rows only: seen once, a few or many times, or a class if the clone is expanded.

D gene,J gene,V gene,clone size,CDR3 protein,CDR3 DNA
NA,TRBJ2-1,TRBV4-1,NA,CASSQAGQVPFNEQFF,TGCGCCAGCAGCCAGGCTGGACAAGTTCCCTTCAATGAGCAGTTCTTC
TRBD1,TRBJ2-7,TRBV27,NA,CASSTTGTGQREQYF,TGTGCCAGCAGTACCACCGGGACAGGGCAACGCGAGCAGTACTTC
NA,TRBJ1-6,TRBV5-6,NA,CASSGNHSPLHF,TGTGCCAGCAGCGGAAACCATTCACCCCTCCACTTT
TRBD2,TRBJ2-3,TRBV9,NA,CASSILAGASTDTQYF,TGTGCCAGCAGCATCCTAGCGGGGGCTAGCACAGATACGCAGTATTTT
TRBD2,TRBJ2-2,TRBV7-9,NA,CASSLHPGGPAAGELFF,TGTGCCAGCAGCTTACACCCGGGAGGGCCCGCGGCCGGGGAGCTGTTTTTT
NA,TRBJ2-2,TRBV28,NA,CASSGTVYTGELFF,TGTGCCAGCAGTGGGACCGTGTACACCGGGGAGCTGTTTTTT
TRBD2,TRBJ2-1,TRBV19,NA,CASSSTSGGSYNEQFF,TGTGCCAGTAGTTCGACTAGCGGGGGTTCCTACAATGAGCAGTTCTTC
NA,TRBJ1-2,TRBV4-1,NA,CASSRTAAKEWGYTF,TGCGCCAGCAGTCGTACCGCTGCCAAGGAGTGGGGCTACACCTTC
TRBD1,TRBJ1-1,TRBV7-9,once,CASSSNRGKAEAFF,TGTGCCAGCAGCTCAAACAGGGGTAAGGCCGAAGCTTTCTTT
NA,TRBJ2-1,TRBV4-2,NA,CASSQSGNEQFF,TGTGCCAGCAGCCAGTCTGGCAATGAGCAGTTCTTC
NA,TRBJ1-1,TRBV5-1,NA,CASSQEEGTPEAFF,TGCGCCAGCAGCCAAGAGGAGGGAACCCCTGAAGCTTTCTTT
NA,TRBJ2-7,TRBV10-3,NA,CAISESLDEQYF,TGTGCCATCAGTGAGTCGCTCGACGAGCAGTACTTC
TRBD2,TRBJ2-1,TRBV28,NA,CASSFRLAGRDNEQFF,TGTGCCAGCAGTTTTCGACTAGCGGGACGGGACAATGAGCAGTTCTTC
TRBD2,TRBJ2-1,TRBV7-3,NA,CASSPTSGGYNEQFF,TGTGCCAGCAGCCCGACTAGCGGGGGCTACAATGAGCAGTTCTTC
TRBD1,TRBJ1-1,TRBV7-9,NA,CASSIPGGPNTEAFF,TGTGCCAGCAGCATACCAGGGGGGCCGAACACTGAAGCTTTCTTT
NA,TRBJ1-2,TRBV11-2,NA,CASTLSRADYGYTF,TGTGCCAGCACCTTAAGTAGGGCGGACTATGGCTACACCTTC
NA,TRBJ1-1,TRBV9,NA,CASSVRGQDNTEAFF,TGTGCCAGCAGCGTCCGCGGGCAGGACAACACTGAAGCTTTCTTT
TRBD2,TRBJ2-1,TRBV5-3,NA,CARSLPPGLAVYNEQFF,TGTGCCAGAAGCCTTCCTCCGGGACTAGCAGTATACAATGAGCAGTTCTTC
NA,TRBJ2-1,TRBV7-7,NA,CASSPLGPNEQFF,TGTGCTAGCAGCCCCCTAGGGCCGAATGAGCAGTTCTTC
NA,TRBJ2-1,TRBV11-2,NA,CASSSRVIPEFF,TGTGCCAGCAGCTCGCGGGTCATTCCTGAGTTCTTC
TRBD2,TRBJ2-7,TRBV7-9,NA,CASSHISSGEYEQYF,TGTGCCAGCAGCCATATTTCTAGCGGGGAGTACGAGCAGTACTTC
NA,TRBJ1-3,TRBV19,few,CASSISVGRRNTIYF,TGTGCCAGTAGTATCTCGGTGGGCCGGAGAAACACCATATATTTT
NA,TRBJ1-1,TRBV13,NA,CASSLARDTEAFF,TGTGCCAGCAGCTTGGCCCGAGACACTGAAGCTTTCTTT
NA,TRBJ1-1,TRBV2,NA,CASTDSGGGNTEAFF,TGTGCCAGCACTGACTCCGGAGGGGGAAACACTGAAGCTTTCTTT
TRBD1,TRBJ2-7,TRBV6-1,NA,CASSEDGTGGSYEQYF,TGTGCCAGCAGTGAAGACGGGACAGGGGGCTCATACGAGCAGTACTTC
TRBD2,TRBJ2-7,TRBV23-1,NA,CASGRGGRLLRRYEQYF,TGCGCCAGCGGCCGGGGGGGGCGACTACTTCGAAGATACGAGCAGTACTTC
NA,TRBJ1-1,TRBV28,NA,CASLWDKESTEAFF,TGTGCCAGCCTATGGGACAAGGAATCGACTGAAGCTTTCTTT
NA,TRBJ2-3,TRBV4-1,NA,CASSQEGKSGDTQYF,TGCGCCAGCAGCCAAGAGGGGAAATCGGGAGATACGCAGTATTTT
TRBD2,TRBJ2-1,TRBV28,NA,CASSAGGPNEQFF,TGTGCCAGCAGCGCGGGAGGGCCCAATGAGCAGTTCTTC
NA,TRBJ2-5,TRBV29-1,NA,CSVVWETQYF,TGCAGCGTTGTGTGGGAGACCCAGTACTTC
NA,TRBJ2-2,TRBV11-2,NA,CASSSMGGWGTGELFF,TGTGCCAGCAGCTCCATGGGGGGCTGGGGCACCGGGGAGCTGTTTTTT
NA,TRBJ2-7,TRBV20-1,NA,CSARTGLEQYF,TGCAGTGCTAGGACGGGGCTCGAGCAGTACTTC
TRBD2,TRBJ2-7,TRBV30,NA,CAWSGSGVSSYEQYF,TGTGCCTGGAGTGGTAGCGGGGTAAGCTCCTACGAGCAGTACTTC
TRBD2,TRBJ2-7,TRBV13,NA,CASTIGGLAGSYEQYF,TGTGCCAGCACCATTGGGGGTCTAGCGGGATCCTACGAGCAGTACTTC
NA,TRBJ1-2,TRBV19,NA,CASNFPGAGYTF,TGTGCCAGTAATTTCCCAGGGGCGGGCTACACCTTC
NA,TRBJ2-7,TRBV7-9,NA,CASSPLLAYEQYF,TGTGCCAGCAGTCCTCTATTGGCCTACGAGCAGTACTTC
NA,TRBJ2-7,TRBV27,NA,CASSWTVDSYEQYF,TGTGCCAGCAGTTGGACGGTAGACTCCTACGAGCAGTACTTC
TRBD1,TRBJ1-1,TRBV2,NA,CASSGAGTGNTEAFF,TGTGCCAGCAGTGGGGCCGGGACAGGGAACACTGAAGCTTTCTTT
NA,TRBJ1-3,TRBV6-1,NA,CASSELERSSGNTIYF,TGTGCCAGCAGTGAACTTGAGAGGAGTTCTGGAAACACCATATATTTT
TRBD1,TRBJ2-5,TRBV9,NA,CASSVEDRAQETQYF,TGTGCCAGCAGCGTAGAGGACAGGGCTCAAGAGACCCAGTACTTC
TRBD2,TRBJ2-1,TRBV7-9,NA,CASSLATGGNNEQFF,TGTGCCAGCAGCTTAGCGACGGGAGGGAACAATGAGCAGTTCTTC
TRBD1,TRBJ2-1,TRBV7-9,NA,CASRSDRGSYNEQFF,TGTGCCAGCAGATCGGACAGGGGGTCCTACAATGAGCAGTTCTTC
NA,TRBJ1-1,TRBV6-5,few,CASSYGSRGTEAFF,TGTGCCAGCAGTTACGGCTCTCGAGGGACTGAAGCTTTCTTT
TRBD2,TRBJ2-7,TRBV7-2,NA,CASRLAGGLEQYF,TGTGCCAGCAGGCTAGCGGGAGGGCTCGAGCAGTACTTC
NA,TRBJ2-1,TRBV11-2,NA,CASSLGVNEQFF,TGTGCCAGCAGCTTAGGAGTCAATGAGCAGTTCTTC
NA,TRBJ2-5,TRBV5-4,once,CASSLSGETQYF,TGTGCCAGCAGCTTGTCTGGGGAGACCCAGTACTTC
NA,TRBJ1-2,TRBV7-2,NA,CASSLVTSYGYTF,TGTGCCAGCAGCTTAGTTACCTCCTATGGCTACACCTTC
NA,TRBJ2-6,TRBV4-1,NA,CASSQDSGTGANVLTF,TGCGCCAGCAGCCAAGATTCGGGGACTGGGGCCAACGTCCTGACTTTC
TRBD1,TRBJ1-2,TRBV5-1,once,CASSTTTGNNGKDGYTF,TGCGCCAGCAGCACGACGACAGGGAATAACGGGAAGGATGGCTACACCTTC
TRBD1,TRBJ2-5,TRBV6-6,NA,CASSYAVQGQETQYF,TGTGCCAGCAGTTACGCCGTACAGGGGCAAGAGACCCAGTACTTC